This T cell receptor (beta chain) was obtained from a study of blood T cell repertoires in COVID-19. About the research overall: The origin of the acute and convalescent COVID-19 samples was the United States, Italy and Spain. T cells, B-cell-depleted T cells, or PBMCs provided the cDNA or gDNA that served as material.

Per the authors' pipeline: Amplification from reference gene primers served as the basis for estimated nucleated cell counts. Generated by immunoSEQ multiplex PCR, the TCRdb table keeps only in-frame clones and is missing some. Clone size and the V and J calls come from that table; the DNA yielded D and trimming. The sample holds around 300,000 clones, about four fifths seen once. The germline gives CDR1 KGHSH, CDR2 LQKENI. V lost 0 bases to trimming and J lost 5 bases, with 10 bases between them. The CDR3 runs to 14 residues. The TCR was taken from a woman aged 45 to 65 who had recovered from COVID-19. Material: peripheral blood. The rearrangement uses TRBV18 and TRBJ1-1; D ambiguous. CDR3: CASSPPLRVTEAFF. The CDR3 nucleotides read TGTGCCAGCTCACCACCACTTCGAGTGACTGAAGCTTTCTTT.